The subject of this entry is one T cell receptor beta chain. The data were obtained in a study of blood T cell repertoires in COVID-19. This CDR3 is 14 amino acids long. The V end was cut by 3 bases, the J end by 3 bases, with 11 bases between. The germline gives CDR1 SGHTA, CDR2 FQGNSA. Produced via immunoSEQ multiplex PCR; TCRdb's table is partial and in-frame only. The sample comprises hundreds of thousands of clones, approximately 83% of which are singletons, and approximately 7.4% rests with the top ten. The V call is TRBV7-2, the J call TRBJ1-1; D perhaps matches TRBD1 (5 bases). The sample comprised peripheral blood. This TCR was recovered from a woman aged 45-60 years with acute or convalescent COVID-19. The DNA of the CDR3 is TGTGCCAGCAGCTTCCAGGCGGGGGACACTGAAGCTTTCTTT. Amino acid sequence: CASSFQAGDTEAFF.